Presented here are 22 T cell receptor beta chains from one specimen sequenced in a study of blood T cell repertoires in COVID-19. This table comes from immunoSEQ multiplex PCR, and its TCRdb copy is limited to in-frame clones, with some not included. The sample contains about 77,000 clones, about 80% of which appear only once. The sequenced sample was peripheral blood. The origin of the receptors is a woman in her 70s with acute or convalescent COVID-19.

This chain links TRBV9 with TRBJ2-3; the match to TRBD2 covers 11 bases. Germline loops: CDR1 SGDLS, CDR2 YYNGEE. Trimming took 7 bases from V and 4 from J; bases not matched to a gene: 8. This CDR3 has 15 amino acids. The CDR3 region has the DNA TGTGCCAGCGGGTATGGTAGCGGGGGGGCAGATACGCAGTATTTT. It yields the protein CASGYGSGGADTQYF.

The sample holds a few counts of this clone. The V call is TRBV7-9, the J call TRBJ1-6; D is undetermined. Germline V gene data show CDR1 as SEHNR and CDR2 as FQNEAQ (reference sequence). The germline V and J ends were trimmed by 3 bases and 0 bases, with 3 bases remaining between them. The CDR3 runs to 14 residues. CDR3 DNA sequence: TGTGCCAGCAGCTTCCGCTCCTATAATTCACCCCTCCACTTT. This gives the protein CASSFRSYNSPLHF.

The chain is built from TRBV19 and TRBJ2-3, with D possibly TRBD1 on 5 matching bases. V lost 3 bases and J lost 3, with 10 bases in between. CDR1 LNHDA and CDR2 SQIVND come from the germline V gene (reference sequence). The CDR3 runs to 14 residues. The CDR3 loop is CASSILRGTDTQYF. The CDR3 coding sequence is TGTGCCAGTAGTATCTTAAGGGGAACAGATACGCAGTATTTT.

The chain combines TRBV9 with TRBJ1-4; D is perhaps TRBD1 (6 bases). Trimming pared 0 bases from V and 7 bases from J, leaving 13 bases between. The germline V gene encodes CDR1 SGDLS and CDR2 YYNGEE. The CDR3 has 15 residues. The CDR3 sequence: CASSVATGYVEKLFF. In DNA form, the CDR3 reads TGTGCCAGCAGCGTAGCTACAGGGTACGTTGAAAAACTGTTTTTT.

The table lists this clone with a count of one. CDR3 in DNA: TGCGCCAGCAGCCCGGGACTAACATACAATGAGCAGTTCTTC. It yields the protein CASSPGLTYNEQFF. The chain recombines TRBV4-3 with TRBJ2-1, with 7 bases lining up with TRBD2. Germline-derived CDR1 and CDR2 are LGHNA and YSLEER. V shed 4 bases and J 4 bases; nucleotides not matched to a gene: 4. The CDR3 runs 14 residues.

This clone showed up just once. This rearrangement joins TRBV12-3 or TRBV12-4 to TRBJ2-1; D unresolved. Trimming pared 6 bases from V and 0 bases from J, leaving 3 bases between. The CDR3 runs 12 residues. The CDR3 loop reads CASRSSYNEQFF. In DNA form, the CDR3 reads TGTGCCAGCAGGAGCTCCTACAATGAGCAGTTCTTC.

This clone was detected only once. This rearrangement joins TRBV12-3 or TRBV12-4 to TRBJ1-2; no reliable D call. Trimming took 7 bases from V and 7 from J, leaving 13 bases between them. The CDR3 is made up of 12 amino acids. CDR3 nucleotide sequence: TGTGCCAGCACTTTTGGCGGTGGTGGCTACACCTTC. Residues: CASTFGGGGYTF.

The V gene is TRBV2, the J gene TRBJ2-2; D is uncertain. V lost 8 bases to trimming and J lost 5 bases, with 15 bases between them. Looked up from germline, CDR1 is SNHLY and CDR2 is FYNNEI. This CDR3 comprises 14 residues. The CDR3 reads CASASQQATGELFF. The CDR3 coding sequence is TGTGCCAGCGCCTCTCAGCAGGCAACCGGGGAGCTGTTTTTT.

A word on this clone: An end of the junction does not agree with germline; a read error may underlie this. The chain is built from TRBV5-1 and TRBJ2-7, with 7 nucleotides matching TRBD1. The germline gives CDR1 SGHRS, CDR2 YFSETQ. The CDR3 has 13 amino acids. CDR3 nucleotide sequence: TGCGCCAGCGGCTTGGACAGGACCTGGGAGCAGTACTTC. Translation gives CASGLDRTWEQYF.

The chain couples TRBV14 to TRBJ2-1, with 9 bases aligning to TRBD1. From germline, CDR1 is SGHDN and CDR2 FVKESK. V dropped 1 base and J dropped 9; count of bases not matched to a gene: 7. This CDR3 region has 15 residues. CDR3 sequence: CASSQAGQGQGEQFF. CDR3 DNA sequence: TGTGCCAGCAGCCAAGCGGGACAGGGACAAGGTGAGCAGTTCTTC.

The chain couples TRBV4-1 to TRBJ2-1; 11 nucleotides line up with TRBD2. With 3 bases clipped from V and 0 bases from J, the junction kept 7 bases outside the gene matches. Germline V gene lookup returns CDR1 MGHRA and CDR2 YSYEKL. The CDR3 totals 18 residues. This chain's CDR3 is CASSHGTSGGISYNEQFF. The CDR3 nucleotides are TGCGCCAGCAGCCACGGCACTAGCGGGGGAATCTCCTACAATGAGCAGTTCTTC.

CDR3 bases: TGTGCCACCAGTGAAACCGGGACAGGGGATGGCTACACCTTC. It encodes CATSETGTGDGYTF. This sequence joins TRBV24-1 and TRBJ1-2; the match to TRBD1 covers 10 bases. The CDR3 consists of 14 residues. Germline assignment: CDR1 KGHDR and CDR2 SFDVKD. V gave up 4 bases and J gave up 6 bases; unmatched junction bases: 4.

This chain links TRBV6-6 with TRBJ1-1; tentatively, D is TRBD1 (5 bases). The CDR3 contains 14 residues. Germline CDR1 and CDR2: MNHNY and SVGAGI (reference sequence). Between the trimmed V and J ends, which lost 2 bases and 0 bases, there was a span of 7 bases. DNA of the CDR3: TGTGCCAGCAGTTACGACAGAATGAACACTGAAGCTTTCTTT. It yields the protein CASSYDRMNTEAFF.

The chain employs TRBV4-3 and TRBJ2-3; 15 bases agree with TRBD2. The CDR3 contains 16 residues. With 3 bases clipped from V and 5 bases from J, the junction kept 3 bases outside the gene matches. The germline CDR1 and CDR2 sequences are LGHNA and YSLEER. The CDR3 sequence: CASSQGLAGGGDTQYF. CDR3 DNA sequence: TGCGCCAGCAGCCAGGGACTAGCGGGGGGAGGAGATACGCAGTATTTT.

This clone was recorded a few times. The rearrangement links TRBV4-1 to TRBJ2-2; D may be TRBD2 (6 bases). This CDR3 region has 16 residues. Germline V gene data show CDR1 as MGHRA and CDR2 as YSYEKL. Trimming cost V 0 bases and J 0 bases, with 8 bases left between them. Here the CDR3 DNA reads TGCGCCAGCAGCCAAGAACCGGGGGCGAACACCGGGGAGCTGTTTTTT. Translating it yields CASSQEPGANTGELFF.

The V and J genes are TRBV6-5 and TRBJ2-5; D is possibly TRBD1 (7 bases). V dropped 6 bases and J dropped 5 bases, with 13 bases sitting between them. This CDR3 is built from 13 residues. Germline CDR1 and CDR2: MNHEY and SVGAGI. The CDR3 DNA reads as TGTGCCAGCAGGCCCCCAGGGGGGGAGACCCAGTACTTC. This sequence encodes CASRPPGGETQYF.

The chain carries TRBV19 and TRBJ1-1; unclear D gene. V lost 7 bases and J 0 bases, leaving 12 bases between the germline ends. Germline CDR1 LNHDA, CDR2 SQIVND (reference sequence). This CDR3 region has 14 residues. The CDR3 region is CASNPGGMNTEAFF. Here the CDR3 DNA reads TGTGCCAGTAACCCTGGAGGGATGAACACTGAAGCTTTCTTT.

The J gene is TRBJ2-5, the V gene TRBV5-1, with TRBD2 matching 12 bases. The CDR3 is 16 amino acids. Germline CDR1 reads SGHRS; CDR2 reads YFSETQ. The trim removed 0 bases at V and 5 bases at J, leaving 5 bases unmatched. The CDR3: CASSLGLAGAGETQYF. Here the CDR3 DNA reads TGCGCCAGCAGCTTGGGACTAGCGGGGGCGGGGGAGACCCAGTACTTC.

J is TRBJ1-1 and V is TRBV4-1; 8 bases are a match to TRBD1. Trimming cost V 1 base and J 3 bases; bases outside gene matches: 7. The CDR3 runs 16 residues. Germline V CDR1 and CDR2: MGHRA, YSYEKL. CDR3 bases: TGCGCCAGCAGCCAAGGAACGTCCAGGGGGCACACTGAAGCTTTCTTT. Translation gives CASSQGTSRGHTEAFF.

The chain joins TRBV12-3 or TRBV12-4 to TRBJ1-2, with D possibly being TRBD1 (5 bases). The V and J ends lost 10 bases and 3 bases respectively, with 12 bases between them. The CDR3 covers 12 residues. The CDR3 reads CAIRELDYGYTF. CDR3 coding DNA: TGTGCCATCAGGGAGTTAGACTATGGCTACACCTTC.

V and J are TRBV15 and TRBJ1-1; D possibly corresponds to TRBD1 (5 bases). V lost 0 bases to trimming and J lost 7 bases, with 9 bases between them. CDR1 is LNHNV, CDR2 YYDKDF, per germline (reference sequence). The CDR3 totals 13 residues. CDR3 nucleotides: TGTGCCACCAGCAGAGATAGGGGCAGTGAAGCTTTCTTT. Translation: CATSRDRGSEAFF.

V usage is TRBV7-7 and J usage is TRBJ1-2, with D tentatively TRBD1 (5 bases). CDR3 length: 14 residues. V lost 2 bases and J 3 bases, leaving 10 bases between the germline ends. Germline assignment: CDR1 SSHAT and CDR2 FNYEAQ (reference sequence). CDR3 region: CASSLSGRYYGYTF. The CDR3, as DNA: TGTGCCAGCAGCTTATCAGGGAGGTACTATGGCTACACCTTC.